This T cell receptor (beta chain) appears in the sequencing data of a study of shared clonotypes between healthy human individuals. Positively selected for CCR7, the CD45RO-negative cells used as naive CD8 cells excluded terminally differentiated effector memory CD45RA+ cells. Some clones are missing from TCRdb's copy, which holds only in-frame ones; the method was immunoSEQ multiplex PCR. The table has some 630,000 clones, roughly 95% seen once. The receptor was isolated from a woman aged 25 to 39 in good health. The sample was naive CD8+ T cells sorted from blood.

CDR3 DNA: TGTGCCAGCAGCGTTCTAGCCGGCCGTACCTACGAGCAGTACTTC. Amino acids: CASSVLAGRTYEQYF. The rearrangement joins TRBV16 to TRBJ2-7, with TRBD2 as a possible D gene (5 bases). Germline CDR1 reads KGHSY; CDR2 reads FQNENV. The germline V and J ends were trimmed by 5 bases and 2 bases, with 16 bases remaining between them. This CDR3 is built from 15 residues.